This T cell receptor (beta chain) came from a study of blood T cell repertoires in COVID-19. Some clones are missing from TCRdb's copy, which holds only in-frame ones; the method was immunoSEQ multiplex PCR. This sample has 220,000 or so clones; 80% to 90% occur once, and the top ten carry 0.87%. Cohort assignment relied on participant-reported clinical history. The source is a man aged 45 to 65 who had been exposed to COVID-19. Source material: PBMCs or T cells enriched from blood (not recorded which).

CDR3 region: CASSHGLAGNYNEQFF. The CDR3 DNA reads as TGTGCCAGCAGCCATGGACTAGCGGGGAACTACAATGAGCAGTTCTTC. V gene TRBV4-2 combines with J gene TRBJ2-1; 12 bases line up with TRBD2. Per the germline V gene, CDR1 is LGHNA and CDR2 is YNFKEQ. The CDR3 sequence is 16 residues long. Trimming at V came to 3 bases and at J to 3 bases, leaving 3 bases not matched to a gene.